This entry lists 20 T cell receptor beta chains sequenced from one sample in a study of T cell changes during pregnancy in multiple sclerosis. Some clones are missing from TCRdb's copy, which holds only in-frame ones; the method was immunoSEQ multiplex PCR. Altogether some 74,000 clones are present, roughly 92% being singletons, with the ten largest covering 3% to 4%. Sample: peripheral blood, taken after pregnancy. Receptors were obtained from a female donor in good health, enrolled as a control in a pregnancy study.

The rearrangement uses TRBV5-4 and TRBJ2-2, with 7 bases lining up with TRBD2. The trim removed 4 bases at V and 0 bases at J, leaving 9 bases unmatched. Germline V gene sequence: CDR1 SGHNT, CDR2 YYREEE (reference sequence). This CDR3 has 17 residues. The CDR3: CASSGRDYRANTGELFF. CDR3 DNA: TGTGCCAGCAGCGGGAGGGACTACCGAGCGAACACCGGGGAGCTGTTTTTT.

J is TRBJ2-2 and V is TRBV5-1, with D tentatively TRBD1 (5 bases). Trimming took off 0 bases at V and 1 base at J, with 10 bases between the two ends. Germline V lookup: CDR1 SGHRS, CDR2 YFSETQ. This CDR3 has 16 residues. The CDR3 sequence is CASSLVAGLNTGELFF. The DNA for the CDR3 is TGCGCCAGCAGCTTGGTTGCAGGGTTGAACACCGGGGAGCTGTTTTTT.

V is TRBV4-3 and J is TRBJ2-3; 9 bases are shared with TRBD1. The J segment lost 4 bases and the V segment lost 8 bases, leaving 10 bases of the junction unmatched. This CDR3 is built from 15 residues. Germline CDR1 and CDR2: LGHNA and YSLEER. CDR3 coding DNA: TGCGCCAGCTCACGGACAGGGGAAGCGGCAGATACGCAGTATTTT. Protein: CASSRTGEAADTQYF.

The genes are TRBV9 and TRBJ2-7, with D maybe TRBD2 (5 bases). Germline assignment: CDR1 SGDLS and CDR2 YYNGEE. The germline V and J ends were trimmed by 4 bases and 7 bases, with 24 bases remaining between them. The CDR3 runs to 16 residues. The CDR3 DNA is TGTGCCAGCAGCCCCAGACCCGACTATGTTACGGGGGAGCAGTACTTC. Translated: CASSPRPDYVTGEQYF.

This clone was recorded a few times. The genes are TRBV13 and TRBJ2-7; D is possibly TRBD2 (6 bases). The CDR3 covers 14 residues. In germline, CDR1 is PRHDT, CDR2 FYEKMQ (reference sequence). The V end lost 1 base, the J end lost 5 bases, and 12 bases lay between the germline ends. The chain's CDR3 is CASSLAGEFHEQYF. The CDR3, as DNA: TGTGCCAGCAGCTTAGCGGGAGAATTCCACGAGCAGTACTTC.

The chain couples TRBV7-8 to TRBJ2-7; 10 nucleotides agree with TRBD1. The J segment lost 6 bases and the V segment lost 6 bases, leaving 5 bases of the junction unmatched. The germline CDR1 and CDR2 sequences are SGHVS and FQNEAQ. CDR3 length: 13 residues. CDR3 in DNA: TGTGCCAGCAGACGACAGGGGGCGGGCGAGCAGTACTTC. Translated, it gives CASRRQGAGEQYF.

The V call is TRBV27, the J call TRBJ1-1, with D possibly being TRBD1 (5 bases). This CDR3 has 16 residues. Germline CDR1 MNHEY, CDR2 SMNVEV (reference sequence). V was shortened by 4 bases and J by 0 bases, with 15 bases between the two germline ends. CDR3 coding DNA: TGTGCCAGCAGTTGGCAGGGAGGGACCATGAACACTGAAGCTTTCTTT. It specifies CASSWQGGTMNTEAFF.

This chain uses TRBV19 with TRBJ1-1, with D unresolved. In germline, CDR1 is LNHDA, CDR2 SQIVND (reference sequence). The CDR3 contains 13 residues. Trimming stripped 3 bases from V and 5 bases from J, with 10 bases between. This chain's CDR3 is CASSIGSETEAFF. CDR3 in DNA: TGTGCCAGTAGTATCGGGTCTGAAACTGAAGCTTTCTTT.

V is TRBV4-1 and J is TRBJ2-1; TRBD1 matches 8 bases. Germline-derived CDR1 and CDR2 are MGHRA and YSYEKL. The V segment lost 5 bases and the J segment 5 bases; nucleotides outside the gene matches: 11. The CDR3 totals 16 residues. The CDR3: CASSSWVGTGDNEQFF. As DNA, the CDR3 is TGCGCCAGCAGCTCTTGGGTAGGGACAGGAGACAATGAGCAGTTCTTC.

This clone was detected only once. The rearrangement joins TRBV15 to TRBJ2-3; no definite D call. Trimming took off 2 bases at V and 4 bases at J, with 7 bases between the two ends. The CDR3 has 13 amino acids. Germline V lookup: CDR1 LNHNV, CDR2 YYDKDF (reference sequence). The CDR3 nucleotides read TGTGCCACCAGCAGACTCCTCGCAGATACGCAGTATTTT. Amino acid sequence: CATSRLLADTQYF.

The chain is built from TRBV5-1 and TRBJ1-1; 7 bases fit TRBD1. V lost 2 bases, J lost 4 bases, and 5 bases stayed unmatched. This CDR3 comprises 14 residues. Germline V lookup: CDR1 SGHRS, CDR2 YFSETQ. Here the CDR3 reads CASSFRQGGTEAFF. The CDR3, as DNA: TGCGCCAGCAGCTTTCGCCAGGGGGGCACTGAAGCTTTCTTT.

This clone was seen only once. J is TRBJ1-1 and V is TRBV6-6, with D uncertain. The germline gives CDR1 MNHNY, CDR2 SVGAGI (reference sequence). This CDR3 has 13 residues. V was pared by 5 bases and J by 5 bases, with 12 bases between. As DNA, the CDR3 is TGTGCCAGCAGTACCAGCCGGGAAACTGAAGCTTTCTTT. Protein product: CASSTSRETEAFF.

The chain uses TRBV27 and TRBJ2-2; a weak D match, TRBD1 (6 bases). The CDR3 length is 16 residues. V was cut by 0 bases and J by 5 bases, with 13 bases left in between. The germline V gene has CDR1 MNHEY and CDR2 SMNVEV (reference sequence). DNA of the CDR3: TGTGCCAGCAGTTTATCGCCAGGGCAGGGGACCGGGGAGCTGTTTTTT. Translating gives CASSLSPGQGTGELFF.

In DNA form, the CDR3 reads TGTGCCAGCAGTTTCTCCCCACGGACAGGCTATGGCTACACCTTC. Protein product: CASSFSPRTGYGYTF. The chain joins TRBV27 to TRBJ1-2, with 7 nucleotides matching TRBD1. The V segment lost 3 bases and the J segment 4 bases; nucleotides outside the gene matches: 8. This CDR3 has 15 residues. Germline CDR1 reads MNHEY; CDR2 reads SMNVEV (reference sequence).

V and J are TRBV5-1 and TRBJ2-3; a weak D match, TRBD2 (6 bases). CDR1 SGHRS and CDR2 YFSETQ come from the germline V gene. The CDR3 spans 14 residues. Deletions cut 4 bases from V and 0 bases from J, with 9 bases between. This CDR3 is CASSPRGSTDTQYF. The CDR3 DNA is TGCGCCAGCAGCCCTCGGGGGAGCACAGATACGCAGTATTTT.

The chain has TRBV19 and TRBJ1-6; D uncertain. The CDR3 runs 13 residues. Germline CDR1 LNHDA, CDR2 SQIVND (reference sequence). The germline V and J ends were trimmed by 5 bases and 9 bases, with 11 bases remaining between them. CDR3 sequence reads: CASSPRPRSPLHF. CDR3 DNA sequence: TGTGCCAGTAGTCCCAGGCCGCGTTCACCCCTCCACTTT.

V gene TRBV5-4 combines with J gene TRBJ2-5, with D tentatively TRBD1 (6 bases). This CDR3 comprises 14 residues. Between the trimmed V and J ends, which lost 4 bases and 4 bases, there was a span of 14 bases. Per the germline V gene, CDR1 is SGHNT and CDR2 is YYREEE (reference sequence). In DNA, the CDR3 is TGTGCCAGCAGCCGTCCCCCGGACAGAGAGACCCAGTACTTC. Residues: CASSRPPDRETQYF.

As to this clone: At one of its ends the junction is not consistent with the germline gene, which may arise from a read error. DNA for the CDR3: TGTGCCAGACGGGGGGCTTCCGCCTTC. Protein sequence: CARRGASAF. The chain is built from TRBV6-4 and TRBJ1-2, with D maybe TRBD1 (6 bases). Germline V gene data show CDR1 as MRHNA and CDR2 as SNTAGT. This CDR3 is built from 9 residues.

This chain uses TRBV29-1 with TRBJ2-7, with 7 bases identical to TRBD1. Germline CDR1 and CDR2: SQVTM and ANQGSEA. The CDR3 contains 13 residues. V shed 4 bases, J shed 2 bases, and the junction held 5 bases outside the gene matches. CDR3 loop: CSVGDRVAYEQYF. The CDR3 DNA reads TGCAGCGTTGGAGACAGGGTGGCCTACGAGCAGTACTTC.

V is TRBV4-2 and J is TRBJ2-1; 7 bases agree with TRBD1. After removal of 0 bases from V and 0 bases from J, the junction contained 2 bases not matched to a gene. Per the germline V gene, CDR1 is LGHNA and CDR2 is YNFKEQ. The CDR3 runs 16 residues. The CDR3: CASSQEGQSSYNEQFF. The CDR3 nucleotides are TGTGCCAGCAGCCAAGAGGGACAGAGCTCCTACAATGAGCAGTTCTTC.